The sequence of this TCR beta chain was determined in a study of blood T cell repertoires in COVID-19. The CDR3 is made up of 15 amino acids. Germline V gene sequence: CDR1 SGHRS, CDR2 YFSETQ. The J segment lost 0 bases and the V segment lost 0 bases, leaving 2 bases of the junction unmatched. Sequencing was performed with immunoSEQ multiplex PCR; in TCRdb, only in-frame clones are kept and a portion is missing. The table has roughly 300,000 clones, more than 80% seen once. For this clone: Distinct nucleotide sequences in the sample also encode this CDR3.

The genes are TRBV5-1 and TRBJ1-1, with 7 positions matching TRBD1. The sequencing input was peripheral blood. This TCR came from a young man who had recovered from COVID-19. This chain's CDR3 is CASSLGDSMNTEAFF. In DNA form, the CDR3 reads TGCGCCAGCAGCTTGGGGGACAGTATGAACACTGAAGCTTTCTTT.